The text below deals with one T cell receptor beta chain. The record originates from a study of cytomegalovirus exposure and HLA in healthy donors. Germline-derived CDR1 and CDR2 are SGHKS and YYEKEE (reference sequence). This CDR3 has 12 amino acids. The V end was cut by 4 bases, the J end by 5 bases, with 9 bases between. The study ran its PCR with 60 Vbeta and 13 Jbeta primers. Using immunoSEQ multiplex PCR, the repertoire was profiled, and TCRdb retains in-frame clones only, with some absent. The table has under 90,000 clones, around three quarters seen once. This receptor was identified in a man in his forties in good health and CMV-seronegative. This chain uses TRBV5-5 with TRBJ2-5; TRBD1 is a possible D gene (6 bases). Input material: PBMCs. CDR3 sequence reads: CASSPGQETQYF. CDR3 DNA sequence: TGTGCCAGCAGCCCCGGACAGGAGACCCAGTACTTC.